This T cell receptor (beta chain) was captured in a study of cytomegalovirus exposure and HLA in healthy donors. Turning to the study itself: Samples from HLA-typed donors yielded about 80 million unique TCRs in an early data release. Study outcomes and limitations: Analyzed later, most CMV-associated TCR beta chains appeared HLA-restricted. V segments that were indistinguishable, TRBV6-2 and TRBV6-3 among them, were omitted from analysis.

Trimming left V 5 bases short and J 0 bases short, with 13 bases between. CDR1 is SEHNR and CDR2 is FQNEAQ in the germline V gene (reference sequence). The CDR3 has 15 amino acids. Use of 60 Vbeta and 13 Jbeta primers characterized the PCR. Study processing details: Some 10 million of the 80 million or so unique TCR beta chains counted in a later analysis were shared. Sequencing was performed with immunoSEQ multiplex PCR; in TCRdb, only in-frame clones are kept and a portion is missing. Clone size and the V and J calls come from that table; the DNA yielded D and trimming. The sample has under 150,000 clones; around 82% are singletons. Points on this clone: Its target is unknown.

The sample consisted of PBMCs. The chain joins TRBV7-9 to TRBJ1-1; D might be TRBD1 (5 bases). This clonotype originated in a man between 50 and 59 years old in good health and CMV-seronegative. In DNA form, the CDR3 reads TGTGCCAGCAGCCAGAAGACAGCTATGAACACTGAAGCTTTCTTT. It is translated as CASSQKTAMNTEAFF. The variable domain in full, completed from reference TRBV7-9 and TRBJ1-1, reads DTGVSQNPRHKITKRGQNVTFRCDPISEHNRLYWYRQTLGQGPEFLTYFQNEAQLEKSRLLSDRFSAERPKGSFSTLEIQRTEQGDSAMYLCASSQKTAMNTEAFFGQGTRLTVV.